A selection of T cell receptor beta chains follows, all from one sample in a study of blood T cell repertoires in COVID-19. The method was immunoSEQ multiplex PCR; TCRdb's version includes in-frame clones alone and lacks a portion of them. The table includes over 250,000 clones, roughly nine tenths detected once. Sequenced input: PBMCs or T cells enriched from blood (not recorded which). Every receptor here comes from a man aged 55 to 70 who had recovered from COVID-19. CDR3s include the opening cysteine and the closing phenylalanine or tryptophan. Fields, in order: J gene, V gene, clone size, CDR3 protein. Not every row has a clone size; where given, it reads once, few, many or a size class.

TRBJ2-3,TRBV7-2,NA,CASSLMGDSSTDTQYF
TRBJ2-7,TRBV6-5,NA,CASSTTHRAHEQYF
TRBJ2-2,TRBV5-6,NA,CASSLNRVGGELFF
TRBJ1-6,TRBV5-1,NA,CASSSGQGFAYNSPLHF
TRBJ1-6,TRBV7-9,NA,CASSSPGQGSSYNSPLHF
TRBJ2-7,TRBV6-2/TRBV6-3,NA,CASSYSGETSGQYF
TRBJ1-3,TRBV2,NA,CASSRYRVPSGNTIYF
TRBJ2-7,TRBV7-2,few,CASSLGPNYEQYF
TRBJ1-1,TRBV7-3,NA,CASSDQGAVAFF
TRBJ2-7,TRBV5-4,NA,CASSLFSGRSPYEQYF
TRBJ2-2,TRBV7-7,NA,CASSLGSGAGELFF
TRBJ2-5,TRBV4-3,NA,CASSQEIYSPGETQYF
TRBJ1-6,TRBV19,NA,CASRREGTDYNSPLHF
TRBJ1-2,TRBV5-1,NA,CASSLGTGFNYGYTF
TRBJ1-4,TRBV25-1,NA,CASQDQGRGGKLFF
TRBJ1-2,TRBV7-9,NA,CASSFPDREPANYGYTF
TRBJ2-3,TRBV4-1,NA,CASSPWGGESTDTQYF
TRBJ2-1,TRBV5-1,NA,CASSLGASGRATEQFF
TRBJ2-7,TRBV6-4,NA,CASRLRGLYEQYF
TRBJ2-2,TRBV2,NA,CASRQSAGDTGELFF
TRBJ1-2,TRBV6-2/TRBV6-3,NA,CASSYSGRGGGYTF
TRBJ1-3,TRBV7-8,NA,CASSLTGYHTIYF
TRBJ1-2,TRBV2,NA,CASKGLNSYGYTF
TRBJ1-5,TRBV7-3,NA,CASSLSQGSNQPQHF
TRBJ1-5,TRBV5-1,NA,CASSVDSKNQPQHF